Listed below are T cell receptor beta chains from one sample, sequenced in a study of cytomegalovirus exposure and HLA in healthy donors. Clones were sequenced by immunoSEQ multiplex PCR, and TCRdb holds only the in-frame ones, with some missing. In the table there are fewer than 200,000 clones, around 78% of which are singletons. The sample comprised PBMCs. Receptors were obtained from a woman in her twenties or thirties in good health and CMV-seropositive. CDR3s include the opening cysteine and the closing phenylalanine or tryptophan. D genes are given only for firm matches. Part of the rows lack a size; the others show once, few, many or a class for expanded clones.

v_gene	d_gene	j_gene	abundance	CDR3nt	CDR3aa
TRBV11-3	NA	TRBJ2-2	once	TGTGCCAGCAGCTTATCTAGAGACACCGGGGAGCTGTTTTTT	CASSLSRDTGELFF
TRBV28	NA	TRBJ2-3	NA	TGTGCCAGCAGTTTGCGCGGTACGCAGTATTTT	CASSLRGTQYF
TRBV5-1	NA	TRBJ1-1	NA	TGCGCCAGCAGCTTGACAGGGAGTCCCAACACTGAAGCTTTCTTT	CASSLTGSPNTEAFF
TRBV7-2	NA	TRBJ2-1	NA	TGTGCCAGCACCGGAGTGGAGAGCGCCTACAATGAGCAGTTCTTC	CASTGVESAYNEQFF
TRBV7-9	TRBD1	TRBJ1-1	NA	TGTTCCAGCAGCCCGGATGAGGGGGCGGAGGCTTTCTTT	CSSSPDEGAEAFF
TRBV10-3	TRBD1	TRBJ1-1	NA	TGTGCCATCAGGACAGGGGGTGAAGCTTTCTTT	CAIRTGGEAFF
TRBV5-8	TRBD2	TRBJ2-3	NA	TGTGCCAGCACGAGAGGACTAGTCCCCCACACAGATACGCAGTATTTT	CASTRGLVPHTDTQYF
TRBV7-9	TRBD2	TRBJ2-3	once	TGTGCCAGCAGCCCCCGGGACTATCCCACAGATACGCAGTATTTT	CASSPRDYPTDTQYF
TRBV27	TRBD1	TRBJ2-7	NA	TGTGCCAGCAGTCCCTTATCGACAGGGGGCTTGAGGGAGCAGTACTTC	CASSPLSTGGLREQYF
TRBV5-4	TRBD1	TRBJ2-2	NA	TGTGCCAGCAGCTTGCCCCCCGGGACAGGGGTCACCGGGGAGCTGTTTTTT	CASSLPPGTGVTGELFF
TRBV7-9	TRBD1	TRBJ1-1	NA	TGTGCCAGCAGCTTAGGATCGAGGGGGCGCACTGAAGCTTTCTTT	CASSLGSRGRTEAFF
TRBV4-1	NA	TRBJ2-3	NA	TGCGCCAGCAGCCAGGAGACAGTCGGGGGTACGCAGTATTTT	CASSQETVGGTQYF
TRBV4-1	NA	TRBJ2-1	NA	TGCGCCAGCAGGGTGGGGGAGGCTGGTGAGCAGTTCTTC	CASRVGEAGEQFF
TRBV7-9	NA	TRBJ2-7	NA	TGTGCCAGCAGTTTTACAGGGTCCGAGCAGTACTTC	CASSFTGSEQYF
TRBV12-5	TRBD2	TRBJ2-7	few	TGTGCTAGTGCCTCGGTAGCGGGGATCTCCTACGAGCAGTACTTC	CASASVAGISYEQYF
TRBV7-3	TRBD1	TRBJ2-1	NA	TGTGCCAGCAGCTTAGAGGGACAGGGTTGGGGTGAGCAGTTCTTC	CASSLEGQGWGEQFF
TRBV11-2	NA	TRBJ2-1	few	TGTGCCAGCAGCTTAAGGACAGCTACCTCCTACAATGAGCAGTTCTTC	CASSLRTATSYNEQFF
TRBV7-6	NA	TRBJ2-5	once	TGTGCCAGCAGCTCAAGTCCGGGGCAAGAGACCCAGTACTTC	CASSSSPGQETQYF
TRBV5-1	TRBD2	TRBJ2-1	NA	TGCGCCAGCAGCTTGTTTGTGACTAGCGGGAGGGCCCGCTACAATGAGCAGTTCTTC	CASSLFVTSGRARYNEQFF
TRBV28	TRBD2	TRBJ2-1	NA	TGTGCCAGCAGCTTAGCGGGAATCTACAATGAGCAGTTCTTC	CASSLAGIYNEQFF
TRBV6-1	NA	TRBJ2-3	NA	TGTGCCAGCAGTGAAGGAGGGGACACCACAGATACGCAGTATTTT	CASSEGGDTTDTQYF
TRBV6-5	NA	TRBJ2-7	few	TGTGCCAGCACCCCTACCCCGACAGGTACGGGGGAGCAGTACTTC	CASTPTPTGTGEQYF
TRBV15	NA	TRBJ1-6	NA	TGTGCCACCAGCGAGACCCGGCGGCCGGGTTCACCCCTCCACTTT	CATSETRRPGSPLHF
TRBV5-1	TRBD1	TRBJ2-7	NA	TGCGCCAGCAGCTGGCAGGGGACAGGGAACGAGCAGTACTTC	CASSWQGTGNEQYF
TRBV5-4	NA	TRBJ2-3	few	TGTGCCAGCAGCTCTACAGGGTGGGGGAGTAGCACAGATACGCAGTATTTT	CASSSTGWGSSTDTQYF
TRBV7-9	NA	TRBJ2-3	NA	TGTGCCAGCAGCCCCCCTTTGGAGCTAACGCAGTATTTT	CASSPPLELTQYF
TRBV5-1	NA	TRBJ2-5	NA	TGCGCCAGCAGGGAGGGACAAGAGACCCAGTACTTC	CASREGQETQYF
TRBV6-6	TRBD1	TRBJ1-1	NA	TGTGCCAGCAGTACCCCGGGACAGCTAAACACTGAAGCTTTCTTT	CASSTPGQLNTEAFF
TRBV28	TRBD1	TRBJ2-5	NA	TGTGCCAGCAGTGAAAGGACAGGACAACAAGAGACCCAGTACTTC	CASSERTGQQETQYF
TRBV7-2	NA	TRBJ2-2	NA	TGTGCCAGCAGCTGGCAATCTCCGAACACCGGGGAGCTGTTTTTT	CASSWQSPNTGELFF
TRBV28	NA	TRBJ2-3	NA	TGTGCCAGCAGTCTCGGGACATTCACAGATACGCAGTATTTT	CASSLGTFTDTQYF
TRBV2	TRBD1	TRBJ2-7	NA	TGTGCCAGCAGTGAAACTCATCAGGGGGCTCTTCACTACGAGCAGTACTTC	CASSETHQGALHYEQYF
TRBV15	TRBD1	TRBJ2-7	NA	TGTGCCACCAGCAGATCACTATGGGGGACAGGGGACTCCTACGAGCAGTACTTC	CATSRSLWGTGDSYEQYF
TRBV4-1	NA	TRBJ1-1	NA	TGCGCCAGCAGCCAAGAGAGATTGAACACTGAAGCTTTCTTT	CASSQERLNTEAFF
TRBV30	TRBD2	TRBJ2-7	once	TGTGCCTGGAGCCGGGGGGAAGCTTACGAGCAGTACTTC	CAWSRGEAYEQYF
TRBV6-6	NA	TRBJ1-5	NA	TGTGCCAGCAGTAACAAACAGGGTACGAACAATCAGCCCCAGCATTTT	CASSNKQGTNNQPQHF
TRBV5-1	NA	TRBJ2-7	once	TGCGCCAGCAGCTTGGAGGGAGCCGAGCAGTACTTC	CASSLEGAEQYF
TRBV18	TRBD1	TRBJ1-5	NA	TGTGCCAGCTCACCGAGGGGACAGGAGAGGTGGACCCAGCATTTT	CASSPRGQERWTQHF
TRBV5-4	NA	TRBJ1-1	NA	TGTGCCAGCAGCAATAATACAGGGTGGACTGAAGCTTTCTTT	CASSNNTGWTEAFF
TRBV5-1	NA	TRBJ2-7	NA	TGCGCCAGCCGGCTGGGACTCTCCTCCTACGAGCAGTACTTC	CASRLGLSSYEQYF
TRBV19	NA	TRBJ1-5	NA	TGTGCCAGTAATACCGGAGGTCAGCCCCAGCATTTT	CASNTGGQPQHF
TRBV2	TRBD2	TRBJ2-3	NA	TGTGCCAGCAACATCCGCGGGGGGTCGCAGTATTTT	CASNIRGGSQYF
TRBV11-2	NA	TRBJ2-3	NA	TGTGCCAGCAGCGCATGGGCAGGGTCGGATACGCAGTATTTT	CASSAWAGSDTQYF
TRBV11-2	NA	TRBJ2-5	NA	TGTGCCAGCAGCTTAGGAGGCTGGTCCCAAGAGACCCAGTACTTC	CASSLGGWSQETQYF
TRBV30	TRBD1	TRBJ2-3	NA	TGTGCCTGGCAAACAGGGGGAGACACAGATACGCAGTATTTT	CAWQTGGDTDTQYF
TRBV6-6	TRBD2	TRBJ2-7	NA	TGTGCCAGCAGAACTAGCGGAGGTGAATACTACGAGCAGTACTTC	CASRTSGGEYYEQYF
TRBV2	TRBD2	TRBJ2-7	NA	TGTGCCAGCAGCCCACAGGGGGGGACTAGCGAATACGAGCAGTACTTC	CASSPQGGTSEYEQYF
TRBV5-1	NA	TRBJ2-5	NA	TGCGCCAGCAGCTTGGGCACGGGGGGCGATATGATGGAGACCCAGTACTTC	CASSLGTGGDMMETQYF